Each of the 29 T cell receptor beta chains below was sequenced from the same sample in a study of regulatory T cells in long-lasting Graves disease. Sample time point: newly diagnosed GD, antithyroid drugs for less than 3 months. Preparation of the TCR library used RNA extracted from PBMCs. TCR beta libraries were built with iRepertoire HTBI primers and Arm-PCR of CDR3 regions. Each CDR3 protein is one row after TCRdb ran MiXCR on the multiplex PCR reads. The sample carries approximately 560,000 distinct CDR3 sequences, 15% to 20% recorded once. This sample also appeared in a second study, on T cells in Graves' hyperthyroidism and ophthalmopathy.

The sequenced sample was peripheral blood mononuclear cells (PBMCs), obtained at new diagnosis, from a patient treated with antithyroid drugs. Receptors were obtained from a man aged 18 to 30 with Graves disease.

This clonotype was recorded at least ten times. V and J are TRBV7-9 and TRBJ2-7; no reliable D call. The germline V gene encodes CDR1 SEHNR and CDR2 FQNEAQ (reference sequence). Trimming removed 1 base at V and 0 bases at J, with 10 bases between. The CDR3 length is 15 residues. The CDR3 DNA reads as TGTGCCAGCAGCTTAGATGTGGGAAACTCCTACGAGCAGTACTTC. Translated: CASSLDVGNSYEQYF.

This clonotype was seen at least ten times. The V gene is TRBV3-1, the J gene TRBJ2-4, with TRBD1 matching over 8 bases. This CDR3 is built from 17 residues. Per germline, CDR1 LGHDT and CDR2 YNNKEL (reference sequence). V shed 4 bases and J 6 bases; nucleotides not matched to a gene: 14. CDR3 nucleotides: TGTGCCAGCAGCCTACAATCGCTTGACAGGGGAGGAAACATTCAGTACTTC. This translates into CASSLQSLDRGGNIQYF. Supplemented by reference TRBV3-1 and TRBJ2-4, the full variable domain reads DTAVSQTPKYLVTQMGNDKSIKCEQNLGHDTMYWYKQDSKKFLKIMFSYNNKELIINETVPNRFSPKSPDKAHLNLHINSLELGDSAVYFCASSLQSLDRGGNIQYFGAGTRLSVL.

This chain connects TRBV6-1 to TRBJ2-7, with D possibly being TRBD1 (5 bases). Germline V lookup: CDR1 MNHNS, CDR2 SASEGT. CDR3 size: 14 residues. The V end lost 7 bases, the J end lost 4 bases, and 17 bases lay between the germline ends. CDR3 sequence: CASTAEQVGYEQYF. CDR3 coding DNA: TGTGCCAGCACTGCGGAACAGGTCGGGTACGAGCAGTACTTC.

In this sample, this clonotype turned up many times. J is TRBJ2-5 and V is TRBV11-2, with 8 positions matching TRBD1. V dropped 4 bases and J dropped 5; count of bases not matched to a gene: 9. CDR3 size: 15 residues. In germline, CDR1 is SGHAT, CDR2 FQNNGV. CDR3 coding DNA: TGTGCCAGCAGCTCGCGGACAGGGCCGGAGGAGACCCAGTACTTC. It is translated as CASSSRTGPEETQYF.

This clonotype was recorded at least ten times. This chain joins TRBV20-1 and TRBJ2-1, with D possibly being TRBD2 (6 bases). Germline loops: CDR1 DFQATT, CDR2 SNEGSKA (reference sequence). CDR3 length: 15 residues. V was clipped by 0 bases and J by 2 bases, with 11 bases between them. Here the CDR3 reads CSARDSQRAYNEQFF. Written as DNA, the CDR3 is TGCAGTGCTAGAGATTCCCAGCGGGCCTACAATGAGCAGTTCTTC.

The chain links TRBV25-1 to TRBJ2-7; D is unclear. CDR3 length: 16 amino acids. Per germline, CDR1 MGHDK and CDR2 SYGVNS. V lost 1 base, J lost 2 bases, and 15 bases lay in between. CDR3 coding DNA: TGTGCCAGCAGTGAATCGTCGTGGAAGGGCGCCTACGAGCAGTACTTC. Its translation is CASSESSWKGAYEQYF.

There are a few counts of this clonotype. This rearrangement joins TRBV3-1 to TRBJ2-2, with TRBD1 as a possible D gene (6 bases). Trimming cost V 11 bases and J 1 base, with 20 bases left between them. Germline assignment: CDR1 LGHDT and CDR2 YNNKEL (reference sequence). The CDR3 totals 16 residues. CDR3 amino acids: CACRETGRLNTGELFF. The CDR3 DNA sequence: TGTGCCTGTCGGGAAACAGGGAGACTGAACACCGGGGAGCTGTTTTTT.

Comments on this clonotype: This could be a read error, since a much larger clone is one nucleotide away. V usage is TRBV3-1 and J usage is TRBJ2-7; no firm D call. The CDR3 covers 13 residues. Germline-derived CDR1 and CDR2 are LGHDT and YNNKEL (reference sequence). The DNA of the CDR3 is TGTACCAGCAGACCTTCTTACAGCTACGAGCAGTACTTC. It translates to CTSRPSYSYEQYF.

The chain employs TRBV4-1 and TRBJ2-3, with 10 positions matching TRBD2. CDR3 length equals 15 residues. Losses at the gene ends were 3 bases for V and 3 bases for J; bases not matched to a gene: 3. Germline V gives CDR1 MGHRA, CDR2 YSYEKL. CDR3 protein: CASSQGLARTDTQYF. Here the CDR3 DNA reads TGCGCCAGCAGCCAGGGACTAGCGAGGACAGATACGCAGTATTTT.

This rearrangement joins TRBV20-1 to TRBJ1-4; D ambiguous. The V end lost 1 base, the J end lost 8 bases, and 17 bases lay between the germline ends. This CDR3 is 15 amino acids long. Germline V gives CDR1 DFQATT, CDR2 SNEGSKA (reference sequence). CDR3 amino acids: CSARVTGPLREKLFF. CDR3 DNA sequence: TGCAGTGCTAGAGTCACCGGGCCTCTTCGAGAAAAACTGTTTTTT.

This clonotype was found a few times. J is TRBJ2-3 and V is TRBV20-1; 10 bases are a match to TRBD2. Per the germline V gene, CDR1 is DFQATT and CDR2 is SNEGSKA (reference sequence). There are 14 residues in the CDR3. V lost 1 base, J lost 3 bases, and 1 base stayed unmatched. The CDR3 region has the DNA TGCAGTGCTAGAGCTAGCGGGAGAACAGATACGCAGTATTTT. Protein: CSARASGRTDTQYF.

This clonotype has ten or more counts. The J gene is TRBJ1-5, the V gene TRBV28; 7 bases fit TRBD1. Germline CDR1 is MDHEN and CDR2 is SYDVKM. This CDR3 has 14 residues. Unmatched junction bases numbered 3, after V lost 5 bases and J lost 2 bases. CDR3 sequence: CASSPQGRNQPQHF. The CDR3 DNA sequence: TGTGCCAGCAGTCCACAGGGGCGCAATCAGCCCCAGCATTTT.

This clonotype was observed a handful of times. This chain links TRBV13 with TRBJ1-2; TRBD1 might be the D (6 bases). The V end was cut by 4 bases, the J end by 3 bases, with 9 bases between. Germline CDR1 and CDR2: PRHDT and FYEKMQ (reference sequence). The CDR3 runs to 13 residues. CDR3 loop: CASSSRQDYGYTF. In DNA, the CDR3 is TGTGCCAGCAGCTCGCGACAGGACTATGGCTACACCTTC.

The rearrangement links TRBV6-1 to TRBJ1-2; the match to TRBD1 covers 9 bases. V lost 6 bases, J lost 1 base, and 9 bases stayed unmatched. The CDR3 length is 16 residues. Germline CDR1 MNHNS, CDR2 SASEGT. CDR3 bases: TGTGCCAGCAGCCCTTCGGGACAGGGAGTTAACTATGGCTACACCTTC. It yields the protein CASSPSGQGVNYGYTF.

The chain has TRBV6-5 and TRBJ1-1; no firm D call. V shed 2 bases and J shed 1 base, with 14 bases lying between them. This CDR3 region has 16 residues. CDR1 and CDR2 from the germline V gene are MNHEY and SVGAGI. The CDR3 nucleotides are TGTGCCAGCAGTTACCTCCGTGGGGTCCAGAACACTGAAGCTTTCTTT. Protein: CASSYLRGVQNTEAFF.

This clonotype appeared many times. The V and J genes are TRBV30 and TRBJ2-5; D uncertain. This CDR3 is 14 amino acids long. Germline V gene sequence: CDR1 GTSNPN, CDR2 SVGIG (reference sequence). V lost 2 bases to trimming and J lost 8 bases, with 18 bases between them. In nucleotides, the CDR3 is TGTGCCTGGAGTCTATATCGTAGTCTCCCAACCCAGTACTTC. Its translation: CAWSLYRSLPTQYF.

This clonotype was recorded many times. The rearrangement uses TRBV5-1 and TRBJ1-2, with 7 bases identical to TRBD1. This CDR3 has 15 amino acids. CDR1 is SGHRS, CDR2 YFSETQ, per germline. V lost 0 bases, J lost 1 base, and 3 bases stayed unmatched. The CDR3 nucleotides read TGCGCCAGCAGCTTGGGGGGACAGCTTAACTATGGCTACACCTTC. It specifies CASSLGGQLNYGYTF.

The chain is built from TRBV11-2 and TRBJ1-1; TRBD1 agrees at 9 bases. The V gene end was trimmed by 8 bases and the J gene end by 4 bases; junction bases not matched to a gene: 5. Germline loops: CDR1 SGHAT, CDR2 FQNNGV. The CDR3 loop spans 13 amino acids. CDR3 residues: CASLRDRATEAFF. For the CDR3, the DNA is TGTGCCAGCCTCCGGGACAGGGCCACTGAAGCTTTCTTT.

This clonotype was counted many times. Sequence at one end of the junction differs from germline and may be a read error. The rearrangement links TRBV2 to TRBJ2-3, with TRBD1 matching 8 bases. The CDR3 is 13 residues long. Germline lookup yields CDR1 SNHLY and CDR2 FYNNEI. This CDR3 reads CASSGRSGTGSDF. The CDR3 DNA sequence: TGTGCCAGCAGTGGGAGATCCGGGACAGGTAGCGATTTT.

The chain recombines TRBV6-2 or TRBV6-3 with TRBJ1-1; D might be TRBD1 (6 bases). CDR1 and CDR2 from the germline V gene are MNHEY and SVGEGT. The CDR3 runs 17 residues. Trimming shortened V by 2 bases and J by 4 bases, and 20 bases separated the two germline ends. CDR3 DNA sequence: TGTGCCAGCAGTTACGGTCCTCTTACAGGGACGGGCACTGAAGCTTTCTTT. Its protein product is CASSYGPLTGTGTEAFF.

Details on this clonotype: A much larger clonotype is one base distant, so this may be a read error. This sequence joins TRBV27 and TRBJ2-5, with D possibly matching TRBD2 (6 bases). CDR3 length: 14 amino acids. Trimming left V 6 bases short and J 5 bases short, with 16 bases between. From germline, CDR1 is MNHEY and CDR2 SMNVEV (reference sequence). The DNA of the CDR3 is TGTGCCAGCAGGCGGGGCAGGAGGCTCGAGACCCAGTACTTC. Translating it yields CASRRGRRLETQYF.

This clonotype has at least ten counts. The genes are TRBV10-3 and TRBJ1-2; a weak D match, TRBD1 (5 bases). Germline-derived CDR1 and CDR2 are ENHRY and SYGVKD. The CDR3 has 13 residues. The V end was cut by 3 bases, the J end by 8 bases, with 13 bases between. The CDR3 region has the DNA TGTGCCATCAGTGATTCTCAGGGAGGAGGCTACACCTTC. This gives the protein CAISDSQGGGYTF.

The table lists this clonotype with a few counts. The rearrangement links TRBV27 to TRBJ2-1; 13 nucleotides match TRBD2. The germline gives CDR1 MNHEY, CDR2 SMNVEV (reference sequence). Unmatched junction bases numbered 10, after V lost 5 bases and J lost 9 bases. This CDR3 comprises 16 residues. CDR3 in DNA: TGTGCCAGCAGTCCGATAACTAGCGGGAGGGCCGGTGAGCAGTTCTTC. Protein sequence: CASSPITSGRAGEQFF.

This clonotype has at least ten counts. The chain employs TRBV29-1 and TRBJ2-7; the D gene is possibly TRBD2 (6 bases). Germline loops: CDR1 SQVTM, CDR2 ANQGSEA. Trimming left V 0 bases short and J 6 bases short, with 15 bases between. This CDR3 is built from 14 residues. For the CDR3, the DNA is TGCAGCGTTGAAGAGAGGGCGGGAAAAGTCGAGCAGTACTTC. It is translated as CSVEERAGKVEQYF.

In this sample, this clonotype turned up a few times. The CDR3 spells CASSQIGPGQVNEKLFF. CDR3 in DNA: TGTGCCAGCAGCCAAATCGGGCCGGGACAGGTTAATGAAAAACTGTTTTTT. The V call is TRBV3-1, the J call TRBJ1-4, with 8 bases matching TRBD1. The CDR3 spans 17 residues. J gave up 4 bases and V 2 bases, and 9 bases lay outside the gene matches. Germline CDR1 reads LGHDT; CDR2 reads YNNKEL (reference sequence).

This clonotype showed up just a few times. This chain links TRBV6-2 or TRBV6-3 with TRBJ2-6; D is unresolved. Germline V lookup: CDR1 MNHEY, CDR2 SVGEGT. The CDR3 extends over 15 amino acids. Trimming left V 5 bases short and J 0 bases short, with 8 bases between. CDR3 nucleotides: TGTGCCAGCAGTGCTCAGAGCTCTGGGGCCAACGTCCTGACTTTC. Protein: CASSAQSSGANVLTF.

Comments on this clonotype: This may arise from a read error, as a much more abundant clone is one base away. The chain joins TRBV25-1 to TRBJ2-3; TRBD1 aligns across 7 bases. The germline V gene encodes CDR1 MGHDK and CDR2 SYGVNS. The CDR3 length is 14 residues. J lost 8 bases, V lost 3 bases, and 8 bases had no gene match. Written as DNA, the CDR3 is TGTGCCAGCAGTGATAGAACAGGGGCAGTTACGCAGTATTTT. This gives the protein CASSDRTGAVTQYF.

The chain joins TRBV7-9 to TRBJ2-4; the D call may be TRBD1 or TRBD2 (6 bases each). This CDR3 has 17 amino acids. The V end lost 5 bases, the J end lost 8 bases, and 25 bases lay between the germline ends. Germline V CDR1 and CDR2: SEHNR, FQNEAQ (reference sequence). The CDR3 region is CASSPRGVQGINHIQYF. CDR3 sequence (DNA): TGTGCCAGCAGCCCTAGGGGGGTACAGGGAATAAATCACATTCAGTACTTC.

The V gene is TRBV6-6, the J gene TRBJ1-2; D is perhaps TRBD1 (5 bases). This CDR3 contains 13 residues. From germline, CDR1 is MNHNY and CDR2 SVGAGI (reference sequence). Trimming took 0 bases from V and 6 from J, leaving 8 bases between them. For the CDR3, the DNA is TGTGCCAGCAGTTACTCTCGGGGGAATGGCTACACCTTC. It translates to CASSYSRGNGYTF.